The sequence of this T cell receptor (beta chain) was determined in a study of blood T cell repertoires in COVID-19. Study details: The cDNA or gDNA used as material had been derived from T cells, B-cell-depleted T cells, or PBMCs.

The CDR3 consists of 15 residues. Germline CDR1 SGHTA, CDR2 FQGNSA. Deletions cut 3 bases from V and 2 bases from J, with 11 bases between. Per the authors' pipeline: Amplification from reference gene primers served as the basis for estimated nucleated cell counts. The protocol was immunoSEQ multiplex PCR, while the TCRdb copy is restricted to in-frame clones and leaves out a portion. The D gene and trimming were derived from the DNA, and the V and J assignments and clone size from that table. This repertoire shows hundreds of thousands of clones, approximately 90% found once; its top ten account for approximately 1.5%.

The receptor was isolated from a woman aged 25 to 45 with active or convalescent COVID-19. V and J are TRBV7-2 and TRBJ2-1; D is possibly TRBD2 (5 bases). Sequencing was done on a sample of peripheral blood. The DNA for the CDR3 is TGTGCCAGCAGCTTGTATCCGGGAACCTACAATGAGCAGTTCTTC. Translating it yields CASSLYPGTYNEQFF. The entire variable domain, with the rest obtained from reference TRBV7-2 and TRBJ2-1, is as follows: GAGVSQSPSNKVTEKGKDVELRCDPISGHTALYWYRQSLGQGLEFLIYFQGNSAPDKSGLPSDRFSAERTGGSVSTLTIQRTQQEDSAVYLCASSLYPGTYNEQFFGPGTRLTVL.